This T cell receptor (beta chain) originates from a study of blood T cell repertoires in COVID-19. Study-wide context: Samples representing acute and convalescent COVID-19 were sourced from the United States, Italy and Spain. PBMCs, B-cell-depleted T cells, or T cells provided the cDNA or gDNA that made up the material.

In the source study's methods: The assay estimated nucleated cells by amplifying reference gene primers. The assay was immunoSEQ multiplex PCR, and TCRdb's table has in-frame clones only and misses some. D and trimming were read from the DNA, whereas the V and J calls and clone size are those reported in that table. Among some 100,000 clones listed, about nine tenths were seen once. Trimming took 3 bases from V and 8 from J, leaving 14 bases between them. The germline V gene has CDR1 LGHDT and CDR2 YNNKEL (reference sequence). This CDR3 region has 13 residues. The rearrangement links TRBV3-1 (or the pseudogene TRBV3-2) to TRBJ2-7, with TRBD1 as a possible D gene (6 bases). This receptor was taken from a man aged 50-59 years with acute or convalescent COVID-19. The sample taken for sequencing was peripheral blood. This CDR3 is CASSQGETGKQYF. Here the CDR3 DNA reads TGTGCCAGCAGCCAGGGCGAGACAGGCAAGCAGTACTTC.